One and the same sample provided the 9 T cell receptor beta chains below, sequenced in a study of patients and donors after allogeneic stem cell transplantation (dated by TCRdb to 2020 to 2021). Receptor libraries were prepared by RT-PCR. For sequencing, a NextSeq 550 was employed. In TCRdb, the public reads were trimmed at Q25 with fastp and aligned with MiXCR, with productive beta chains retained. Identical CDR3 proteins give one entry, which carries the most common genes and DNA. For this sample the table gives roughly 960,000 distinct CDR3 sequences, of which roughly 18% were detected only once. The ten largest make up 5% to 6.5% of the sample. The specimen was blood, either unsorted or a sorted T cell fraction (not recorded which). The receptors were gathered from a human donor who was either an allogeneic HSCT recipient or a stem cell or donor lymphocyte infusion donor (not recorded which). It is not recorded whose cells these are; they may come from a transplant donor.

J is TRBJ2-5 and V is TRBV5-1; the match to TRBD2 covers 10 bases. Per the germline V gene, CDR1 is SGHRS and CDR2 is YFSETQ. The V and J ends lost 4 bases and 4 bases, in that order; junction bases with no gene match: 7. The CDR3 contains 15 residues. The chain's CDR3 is CASSQGTSVAETQYF. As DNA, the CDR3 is TGCGCCAGCAGCCAGGGGACTAGCGTGGCAGAGACCCAGTACTTC.

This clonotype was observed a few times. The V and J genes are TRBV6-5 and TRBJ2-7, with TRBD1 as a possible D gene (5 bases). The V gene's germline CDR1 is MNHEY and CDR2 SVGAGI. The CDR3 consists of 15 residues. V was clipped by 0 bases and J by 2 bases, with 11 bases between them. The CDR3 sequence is CASSYSAGSTYEQYF. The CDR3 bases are TGTGCCAGCAGTTACTCGGCAGGGTCAACCTACGAGCAGTACTTC.

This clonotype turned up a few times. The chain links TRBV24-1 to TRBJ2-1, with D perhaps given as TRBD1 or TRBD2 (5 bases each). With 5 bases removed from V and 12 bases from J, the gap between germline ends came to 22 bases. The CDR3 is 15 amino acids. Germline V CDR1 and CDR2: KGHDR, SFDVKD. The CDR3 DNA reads TGTGCCACCAGTGGAGGGTCAAAGGGGTCTCAGGGGCAGTTCTTC. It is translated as CATSGGSKGSQGQFF.

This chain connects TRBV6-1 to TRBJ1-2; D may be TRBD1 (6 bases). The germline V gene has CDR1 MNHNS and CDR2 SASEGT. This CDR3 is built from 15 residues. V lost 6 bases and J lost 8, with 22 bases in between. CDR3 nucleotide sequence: TGTGCCAGCAGCCCGGGCGGTGGGACCAGGGGCGGCTACACCTTC. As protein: CASSPGGGTRGGYTF.

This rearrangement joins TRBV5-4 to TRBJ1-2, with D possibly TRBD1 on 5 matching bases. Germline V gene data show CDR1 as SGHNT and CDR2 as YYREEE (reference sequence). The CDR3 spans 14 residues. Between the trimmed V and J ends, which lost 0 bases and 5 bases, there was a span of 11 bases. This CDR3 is CASSLVGTVYGYTF. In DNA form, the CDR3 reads TGTGCCAGCAGCTTGGTTGGGACCGTTTATGGCTACACCTTC.

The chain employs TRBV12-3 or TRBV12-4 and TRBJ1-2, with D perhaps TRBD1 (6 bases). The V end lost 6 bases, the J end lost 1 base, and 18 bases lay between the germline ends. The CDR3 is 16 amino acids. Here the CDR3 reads CASRSNRDTHNYGYTF. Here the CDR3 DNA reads TGTGCCAGCAGATCGAACCGGGACACCCATAACTATGGCTACACCTTC.

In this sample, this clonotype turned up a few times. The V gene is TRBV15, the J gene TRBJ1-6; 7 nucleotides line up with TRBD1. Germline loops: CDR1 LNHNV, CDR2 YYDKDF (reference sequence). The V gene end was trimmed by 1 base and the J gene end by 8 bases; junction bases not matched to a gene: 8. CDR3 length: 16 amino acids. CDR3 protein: CATSRVGGGWDSPLHF. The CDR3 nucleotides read TGTGCCACCAGCAGAGTGGGAGGGGGCTGGGATTCACCCCTCCACTTT.

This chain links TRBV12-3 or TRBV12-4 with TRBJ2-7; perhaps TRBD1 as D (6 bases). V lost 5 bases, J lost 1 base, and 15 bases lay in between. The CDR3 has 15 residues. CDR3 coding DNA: TGTGCCAGCAGTCATTCCGACAGGCCGTCCTACGAGCAGTACTTC. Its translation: CASSHSDRPSYEQYF.

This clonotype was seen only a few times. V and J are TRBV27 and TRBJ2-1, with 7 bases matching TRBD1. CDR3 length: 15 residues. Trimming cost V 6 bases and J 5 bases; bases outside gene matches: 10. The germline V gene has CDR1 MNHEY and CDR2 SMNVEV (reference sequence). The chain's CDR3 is CASSPGYRGNNEQFF. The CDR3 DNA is TGTGCCAGCAGCCCTGGGTACAGGGGAAACAATGAGCAGTTCTTC.